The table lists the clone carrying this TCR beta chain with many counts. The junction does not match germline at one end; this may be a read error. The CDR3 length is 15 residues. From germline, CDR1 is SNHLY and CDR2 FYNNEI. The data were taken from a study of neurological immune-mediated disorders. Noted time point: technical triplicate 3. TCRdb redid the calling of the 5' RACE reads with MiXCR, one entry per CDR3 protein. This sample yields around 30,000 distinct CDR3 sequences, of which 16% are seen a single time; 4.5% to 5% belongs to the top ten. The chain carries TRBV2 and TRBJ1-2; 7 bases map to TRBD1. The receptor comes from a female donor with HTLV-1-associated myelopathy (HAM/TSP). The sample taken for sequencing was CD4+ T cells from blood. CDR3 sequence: CASSGQGLPNYGYIF. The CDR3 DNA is TGTGCCAGCAGTGGACAGGGCCTACCTAACTATGGCTACATCTTC.